The rows below give T cell receptor beta chains drawn from one sample of a study of cytomegalovirus exposure and HLA in healthy donors. Here immunoSEQ multiplex PCR was the method, and the copy in TCRdb shows in-frame clones only, minus some. The sample holds fewer than 200,000 clones. The sample taken for sequencing was PBMCs. All receptors come from a man aged 25 to 40 in good health and CMV-seronegative. Both conserved end residues are part of each CDR3. The D gene is left open where the match is weak.

length: 15
V: TRBV18
D: NA
J: TRBJ1-1
DNA: TGTGCCAGCTCACCATCTCCAGGGGTAAACACTGAAGCTTTCTTT
CDR3: CASSPSPGVNTEAFF

length: 13
V: TRBV5-1
D: NA
J: TRBJ1-5
DNA: TGCGCCAGCAGAAGGGGCTCGGATCAGCCCCAGCATTTT
CDR3: CASRRGSDQPQHF

length: 11
V: TRBV5-8
D: NA
J: TRBJ2-7
DNA: TGTGCCAGCAGTCGGGAAATGGTGCAGTACTTC
CDR3: CASSREMVQYF

length: 15
V: TRBV19
D: NA
J: TRBJ1-3
DNA: TGTGCCAGTAGTTTCCGACGGGACTCTGGAAACACCATATATTTT
CDR3: CASSFRRDSGNTIYF

length: 13
V: TRBV4-1
D: NA
J: TRBJ1-4
DNA: TGCGCCAGCAGCCAGTTTGCGGGTGAAAAACTGTTTTTT
CDR3: CASSQFAGEKLFF

length: 16
V: TRBV7-2
D: TRBD2
J: TRBJ2-3
DNA: TGTGCCAGCAGTAAGGCGGGAGGCTCCGGCACAGATACGCAGTATTTT
CDR3: CASSKAGGSGTDTQYF

length: 13
V: TRBV19
D: NA
J: TRBJ1-1
DNA: TGTGCCAGTAAGGGGAGGGGGGACACTGAAGCTTTCTTT
CDR3: CASKGRGDTEAFF

length: 15
V: TRBV5-1
D: TRBD2
J: TRBJ2-1
DNA: TGCGCCAGCAGCTTGGCGCCGGGGGGGTACAATGAGCAGTTCTTC
CDR3: CASSLAPGGYNEQFF

length: 14
V: TRBV28
D: NA
J: TRBJ1-2
DNA: TGTGCCAGCAGTCTCCCCAGGGAAGGCTATGGCTACACCTTC
CDR3: CASSLPREGYGYTF

length: 16
V: TRBV19
D: NA
J: TRBJ1-4
DNA: TGTGCCAGTAGTATAACAACGAGGGCAACTAATGAAAAACTGTTTTTT
CDR3: CASSITTRATNEKLFF

length: 18
V: TRBV19
D: TRBD1
J: TRBJ1-2
DNA: TGTGCCAGTAGCTCTCCCGGGACAGGGGGCGGGAGGAGGTTTGGCTACACCTTC
CDR3: CASSSPGTGGGRRFGYTF

length: 15
V: TRBV28
D: NA
J: TRBJ1-1
DNA: TGTGCCAGCACCCCTTGGCGTGGGGGGGACACTGAAGCTTTCTTT
CDR3: CASTPWRGGDTEAFF

length: 11
V: TRBV30
D: TRBD1
J: TRBJ2-1
DNA: TGTGCCTGGACAGGGGGTGGTGAGCAGTTCTTC
CDR3: CAWTGGGEQFF

length: 14
V: TRBV7-8
D: NA
J: TRBJ1-2
DNA: TGTGCCAGCAGCTTTGATTCGGCTAACTATGGCTACACCTTC
CDR3: CASSFDSANYGYTF

length: 15
V: TRBV5-1
D: TRBD2
J: TRBJ2-5
DNA: TGCGCCAGCACCCCCACGACTAGCGGCCAAGAGACCCAGTACTTC
CDR3: CASTPTTSGQETQYF

length: 15
V: TRBV6-1
D: TRBD1
J: TRBJ1-2
DNA: TGTGCCAGCAGGAGGGGGCCGAGGGGGAACTATGGCTACACCTTC
CDR3: CASRRGPRGNYGYTF

length: 13
V: TRBV29-1
D: NA
J: TRBJ2-2
DNA: TGCAGCGTCGACAGTACGAACACCGGGGAGCTGTTTTTT
CDR3: CSVDSTNTGELFF

length: 14
V: TRBV15
D: TRBD2
J: TRBJ2-1
DNA: TGTGCCACCAGCAGGGGACTAGCGAACAATGAGCAGTTCTTC
CDR3: CATSRGLANNEQFF